These 11 T cell receptor beta chains share one sample of origin, sequenced in a study of cytomegalovirus exposure and HLA in healthy donors. With 60 Vbeta and 13 Jbeta primers, the PCR was carried out. Produced via immunoSEQ multiplex PCR; TCRdb's table is partial and in-frame only. The table records about 82,000 clones, over 9.5% of them present only once. The sequencing sample was made of PBMCs. The receptor source for this set is a man in his fifties or sixties in good health and CMV-seropositive.

This clone was found a few times. The rearrangement joins TRBV4-1 to TRBJ2-1; 11 positions agree with TRBD2. Germline V gene lookup returns CDR1 MGHRA and CDR2 YSYEKL. The CDR3 totals 16 residues. V gave up 4 bases and J gave up 5 bases; unmatched junction bases: 7. CDR3 protein: CASSLFTSGSNNEQFF. CDR3 DNA sequence: TGCGCCAGCAGCCTGTTTACTAGCGGGAGTAACAATGAGCAGTTCTTC.

This clone was counted between two and nine times. The rearrangement uses TRBV29-1 and TRBJ2-5, with TRBD2 matching 7 bases. The CDR3 is 14 amino acids. Germline V gives CDR1 SQVTM, CDR2 ANQGSEA. Trimming at V came to 5 bases and at J to 2 bases, leaving 8 bases not matched to a gene. The chain's CDR3 is CSVRYTSVQETQYF. CDR3 nucleotides: TGCAGCGTTAGGTACACTAGCGTACAAGAGACCCAGTACTTC.

CDR3 amino acids: CASSLESRPEWEQFF. In DNA form, the CDR3 reads TGCGCCAGCAGCTTGGAAAGCAGGCCAGAATGGGAGCAGTTCTTC. This chain joins TRBV5-1 and TRBJ2-1; D unclear. The CDR3 covers 15 residues. Germline CDR1 SGHRS, CDR2 YFSETQ. The ends were cut back, 0 bases at V and 10 bases at J, with 17 bases in the middle.

The sample holds a few counts of this clone. This CDR3 is CASSELVRDEAFF. CDR3 nucleotide sequence: TGTGCCAGCAGTGAATTGGTCAGGGATGAAGCTTTCTTT. The chain links TRBV6-1 to TRBJ1-1; D may be TRBD1 (5 bases). Germline V lookup: CDR1 MNHNS, CDR2 SASEGT. Trimming took off 2 bases at V and 7 bases at J, with 11 bases between the two ends. The CDR3 is 13 amino acids.

The chain couples TRBV28 to TRBJ2-1; TRBD2 might be the D (5 bases). The CDR3 runs 14 residues. The V end lost 1 base, the J end lost 2 bases, and 6 bases lay between the germline ends. Germline V gives CDR1 MDHEN, CDR2 SYDVKM. The CDR3 sequence is CASSLYGTYNEQFF. DNA of the CDR3: TGTGCCAGCAGTTTATACGGGACCTACAATGAGCAGTTCTTC. The variable domain in full, completed from reference TRBV28 and TRBJ2-1, reads DVKVTQSSRYLVKRTGEKVFLECVQDMDHENMFWYRQDPGLGLRLIYFSYDVKMKEKGDIPEGYSVSREKKERFSLILESASTNQTSMYLCASSLYGTYNEQFFGPGTRLTVL.

This clone was observed a few times. V gene TRBV5-1 combines with J gene TRBJ2-3; the match to TRBD2 covers 14 bases. V was pared by 7 bases and J by 6 bases, with 13 bases of the junction left unmatched. Germline V CDR1 and CDR2: SGHRS, YFSETQ. CDR3 length equals 17 residues. The CDR3 sequence: CASGPGLAGAGSDTQYF. The CDR3 DNA is TGCGCCAGCGGCCCGGGACTAGCGGGAGCCGGGAGCGATACGCAGTATTTT.

J is TRBJ2-7 and V is TRBV28, with TRBD1 as a possible D gene (6 bases). This CDR3 region has 16 residues. Germline V gene sequence: CDR1 MDHEN, CDR2 SYDVKM. V lost 5 bases and J 4 bases, leaving 21 bases between the germline ends. CDR3 DNA sequence: TGTGCCAGCAGTCCGGATGCGCCCCGGGACACTTACGAGCAGTACGTC. Its translation is CASSPDAPRDTYEQYV.

The chain couples TRBV29-1 to TRBJ1-1; 7 bases match TRBD1. Germline CDR1 is SQVTM and CDR2 is ANQGSEA. The CDR3 extends over 14 amino acids. Losses at the gene ends were 4 bases for V and 1 base for J; bases not matched to a gene: 6. The CDR3 region is CSVAGQEGNTEAFF. DNA for the CDR3: TGCAGCGTTGCCGGACAGGAAGGGAACACTGAAGCTTTCTTT.

The sample holds a few counts of this clone. CDR3 DNA sequence: TGCAGCGTTAAGATCGTCCCGGGACAGGGATCTGAAGCTTTCTTT. It yields the protein CSVKIVPGQGSEAFF. V gene TRBV29-1 combines with J gene TRBJ1-1; 9 nucleotides match TRBD1. The length of the CDR3 is 15 residues. Germline V gene sequence: CDR1 SQVTM, CDR2 ANQGSEA. V dropped 5 bases and J dropped 6; count of bases not matched to a gene: 13. Together with reference TRBV29-1 and TRBJ1-1, the CDR3 gives the full variable domain: SAVISQKPSRDICQRGTSLTIQCQVDSQVTMMFWYRQQPGQSLTLIATANQGSEATYESGFVIDKFPISRPNLTFSTLTVSNMSPEDSSIYLCSVKIVPGQGSEAFFGQGTRLTVV.

V gene TRBV14 combines with J gene TRBJ2-5; possible D gene TRBD2, 6 bases. V lost 4 bases to trimming and J lost 3 bases, with 15 bases between them. The CDR3 runs to 15 residues. Germline V CDR1 and CDR2: SGHDN, FVKESK. DNA of the CDR3: TGTGCCAGCAGCCGAGGGCTGGGGGGTAAAGAGACCCAGTACTTC. The encoded protein is CASSRGLGGKETQYF.

The rearrangement uses TRBV10-3 and TRBJ2-1, with 7 bases that match TRBD1. V shed 0 bases and J 1 base; nucleotides not matched to a gene: 6. The length of the CDR3 is 17 residues. The germline V gene encodes CDR1 ENHRY and CDR2 SYGVKD. CDR3: CAISESGLQGSYNEQFF. The CDR3 nucleotides read TGTGCCATCAGTGAGTCGGGGCTACAGGGGTCCTACAATGAGCAGTTCTTC.